These T cell receptor beta chains were read from a single sample in a study of Ad26.COV2.S vaccination and SARS-CoV-2 variants. Clones were read by immunoSEQ multiplex PCR, and TCRdb kept only the in-frame ones, dropping some. The sample includes a few hundred thousand clones, 85% to 90% of them seen just once. This material consisted of peripheral blood, taken in a trial of Ad26.COV2.S vaccine versus placebo. Receptors originate from a person between 18 and 60 years old who received the Ad26.COV2.S COVID-19 vaccine or a placebo. The CDR3 runs from the conserved cysteine through the conserved F or W. Fields, in order: V gene, J gene, clone size, D gene, CDR3 DNA, CDR3 protein. D genes are given only for firm matches. The size of a clone is reported for some rows only, either as once, few or many, or as a class for expanded clones.

v_gene: TRBV3-1/TRBV3-2; j_gene: TRBJ2-1; abundance: -; d_gene: TRBD2; CDR3nt: TGTGCCAGCAGACAACGCCTCCTAGCGGGGGGTACACCACCCCTCTTC; CDR3aa: CASRQRLLAGGTPPLF
v_gene: TRBV3-1/TRBV3-2; j_gene: TRBJ2-5; abundance: -; d_gene: TRBD2; CDR3nt: TGTGCCAGCAGGGGACTAGCGGGGGAGATTCACAAAGAGACCCAGTACTTC; CDR3aa: CASRGLAGEIHKETQYF
v_gene: TRBV29-1; j_gene: TRBJ1-1; abundance: once; d_gene: -; CDR3nt: TGCAGCGTTGAAAGGCACCTGAACACTGAAGCTTTCTTT; CDR3aa: CSVERHLNTEAFF
v_gene: TRBV4-1; j_gene: TRBJ2-6; abundance: -; d_gene: -; CDR3nt: TGCGCCAGCAGCCGAACAGGGATTACTGGGGCCAACGTCCTGACTTTC; CDR3aa: CASSRTGITGANVLTF
v_gene: TRBV4-3; j_gene: TRBJ2-3; abundance: -; d_gene: -; CDR3nt: TGCGCCAGCAGCCATTGCCCCGGGACGCGGGATACGCAGTATTTT; CDR3aa: CASSHCPGTRDTQYF
v_gene: TRBV5-4; j_gene: TRBJ2-1; abundance: -; d_gene: TRBD2; CDR3nt: TGTGCCAGCAGCCAGATTCGACTAGCGGGATTAACCGCCCGGGTAGAGCAGTTCTTC; CDR3aa: CASSQIRLAGLTARVEQFF
v_gene: TRBV9; j_gene: TRBJ2-1; abundance: -; d_gene: TRBD2; CDR3nt: TGTGCCAGCAGCGGCGGGGGGGCCGTTGCTCAGCAGTTCTTC; CDR3aa: CASSGGGAVAQQFF
v_gene: TRBV25-1; j_gene: TRBJ1-2; abundance: -; d_gene: -; CDR3nt: TGTGCCAGCAGTGAATTGGGCAAATGGTGGGATAGTAACTATGGCTACACCTTC; CDR3aa: CASSELGKWWDSNYGYTF
v_gene: TRBV27; j_gene: TRBJ1-1; abundance: -; d_gene: -; CDR3nt: TGTGCCAGCAGTTTGGACAGGAACACTGAAGCTTTCTTT; CDR3aa: CASSLDRNTEAFF
v_gene: TRBV2; j_gene: TRBJ2-3; abundance: -; d_gene: TRBD2; CDR3nt: TGTGCCAGCAGTGAAACTAGCGGGGGGGTGGATACGCAGTATTTT; CDR3aa: CASSETSGGVDTQYF
v_gene: TRBV6-2/TRBV6-3; j_gene: TRBJ2-2; abundance: -; d_gene: -; CDR3nt: TGTGCCAGCAGTTACCAAGGTGCGACCACCGGGGAGCTGTTTTTT; CDR3aa: CASSYQGATTGELFF
v_gene: TRBV3-1/TRBV3-2; j_gene: TRBJ2-5; abundance: -; d_gene: TRBD2; CDR3nt: TGTGCCAGCAGCTCGGGACTAGCGGGAGGAGAGACCCAGTACTTC; CDR3aa: CASSSGLAGGETQYF
v_gene: TRBV9; j_gene: TRBJ2-2; abundance: -; d_gene: -; CDR3nt: TGTGCCAGCAGCGTAGGGGGTGCAGCCGGCGGGGAGCTGTTTTTT; CDR3aa: CASSVGGAAGGELFF
v_gene: TRBV19; j_gene: TRBJ1-4; abundance: -; d_gene: -; CDR3nt: TGTGCCAGTAGTATTTTGCAGAGTAATGAAAAACTGTTTTTT; CDR3aa: CASSILQSNEKLFF
v_gene: TRBV20-1; j_gene: TRBJ1-3; abundance: few; d_gene: -; CDR3nt: TGCAGTGCTAGTCCCCTGGGGGGAAACACCATATATTTT; CDR3aa: CSASPLGGNTIYF
v_gene: TRBV19; j_gene: TRBJ2-2; abundance: -; d_gene: -; CDR3nt: TGTGCCAGTAGTTTGACCGGGTTCCCAGGGAGCGGGGAGCTGTTTTTT; CDR3aa: CASSLTGFPGSGELFF
v_gene: TRBV7-9; j_gene: TRBJ2-5; abundance: -; d_gene: -; CDR3nt: TGTGCCAGCAGCAGACAGGTTGGAAGGGAGACCCAGTACTTC; CDR3aa: CASSRQVGRETQYF
v_gene: TRBV4-3; j_gene: TRBJ1-6; abundance: -; d_gene: -; CDR3nt: TGCGCCAGCAGCCAAGGTCGGAGCTCCTATAATTCACCCCTCCACTTT; CDR3aa: CASSQGRSSYNSPLHF
v_gene: TRBV5-1; j_gene: TRBJ1-1; abundance: -; d_gene: TRBD1; CDR3nt: TGCGCCAGCAGCTTGCAGGGGGCCGGGGGTAACACTGAAGCTTTCTTT; CDR3aa: CASSLQGAGGNTEAFF
v_gene: TRBV5-5; j_gene: TRBJ2-5; abundance: -; d_gene: TRBD2; CDR3nt: TGTGCCAGCAGCTTGGGAATAGCGGGGGTCGCAGAGACCCAGTACTTC; CDR3aa: CASSLGIAGVAETQYF
v_gene: TRBV7-2; j_gene: TRBJ1-4; abundance: -; d_gene: -; CDR3nt: TGTGCCAGCTCACCCTCCTGGGGGTTTTTCCCGGATAATGAAAAACTGTTTTTT; CDR3aa: CASSPSWGFFPDNEKLFF
v_gene: TRBV7-2; j_gene: TRBJ2-6; abundance: -; d_gene: TRBD2; CDR3nt: TGTGCCAGCAAGCCGAGCGGGAGCTCTGGGGCCAACGTCCTGACTTTC; CDR3aa: CASKPSGSSGANVLTF
v_gene: TRBV7-2; j_gene: TRBJ1-1; abundance: -; d_gene: TRBD1; CDR3nt: TGTGCCAGCAGCTTAGTGTGGAGGGGGCGCGTTAAAAGTAACACTGAAGCTTTCTTT; CDR3aa: CASSLVWRGRVKSNTEAFF
v_gene: TRBV5-1; j_gene: TRBJ1-5; abundance: -; d_gene: -; CDR3nt: TGCGCCAGCAGCTTGGGCCCTAATCAGCCCCAGCATTTT; CDR3aa: CASSLGPNQPQHF
v_gene: TRBV7-9; j_gene: TRBJ1-6; abundance: -; d_gene: TRBD1; CDR3nt: TGTGCCAGCAGTTCCGAGCCCGGGACAGCTTATAATTCACCCCTCCACTTT; CDR3aa: CASSSEPGTAYNSPLHF
v_gene: TRBV12-3/TRBV12-4; j_gene: TRBJ2-2; abundance: -; d_gene: -; CDR3nt: TGTGCCAGCAGTGGAGGAACCGGGGAGCTGTTTTTT; CDR3aa: CASSGGTGELFF
v_gene: TRBV5-5; j_gene: TRBJ2-7; abundance: once; d_gene: -; CDR3nt: TGTGCCAGCAGGGTACTCCAGGGGGGTGGGCACGAGCAGTACTTC; CDR3aa: CASRVLQGGGHEQYF
v_gene: TRBV6-1; j_gene: TRBJ2-2; abundance: -; d_gene: TRBD2; CDR3nt: TGTGCCAGCAGTGGGACTAGCGGGGGGATTAACACCGGGGAGCTGTTTTTT; CDR3aa: CASSGTSGGINTGELFF
v_gene: TRBV4-1; j_gene: TRBJ1-1; abundance: -; d_gene: -; CDR3nt: TGCGCCAGCAGCCCGCCTGGGGGAACTGAAGCTTTCTTT; CDR3aa: CASSPPGGTEAFF
v_gene: TRBV11-2; j_gene: TRBJ2-5; abundance: few; d_gene: -; CDR3nt: TGTGCCAGCAGCCTAATCGAAGAGACCCAGTACTTC; CDR3aa: CASSLIEETQYF
v_gene: TRBV4-3; j_gene: TRBJ1-2; abundance: -; d_gene: TRBD1; CDR3nt: TGCGCCAGCAGCCAAGAAGGGGGCGTTTACTATGGCTACACCTTC; CDR3aa: CASSQEGGVYYGYTF
v_gene: TRBV3-1/TRBV3-2; j_gene: TRBJ1-5; abundance: -; d_gene: -; CDR3nt: TGTGCCAGCAGCCAAGGCACCGGAGCCGAGCCCCAGCATTTT; CDR3aa: CASSQGTGAEPQHF
v_gene: TRBV15; j_gene: TRBJ2-5; abundance: -; d_gene: TRBD1; CDR3nt: TGTGCCACCAGGGAGGACAGGGGGCTTGGGGAGACCCAGTACTTC; CDR3aa: CATREDRGLGETQYF
v_gene: TRBV28; j_gene: TRBJ2-4; abundance: -; d_gene: -; CDR3nt: TGTGCCAGCAGTTCGACAGGGGAGGGGGCCAAAAACATTCAGTACTTC; CDR3aa: CASSSTGEGAKNIQYF
v_gene: TRBV5-1; j_gene: TRBJ2-2; abundance: -; d_gene: TRBD1; CDR3nt: TGCGCCAGCAGCCCAGGACAGGGGAACACCGGGGAGCTGTTTTTT; CDR3aa: CASSPGQGNTGELFF
v_gene: TRBV7-2; j_gene: TRBJ1-6; abundance: -; d_gene: -; CDR3nt: TGTGCCAGCAGCTTAGAGCAGGTGTCAAATTCACCCCTCCACTTT; CDR3aa: CASSLEQVSNSPLHF
v_gene: TRBV28; j_gene: TRBJ1-1; abundance: -; d_gene: -; CDR3nt: TGTGCCAGCAGTTTGGGCGGGGGCTTTTCGAACACTGAAGCTTTCTTT; CDR3aa: CASSLGGGFSNTEAFF
v_gene: TRBV13; j_gene: TRBJ1-2; abundance: -; d_gene: TRBD1; CDR3nt: TGTGCCAGCAGCCCTACATACGACAGGGTTGGCTACACCTTC; CDR3aa: CASSPTYDRVGYTF
v_gene: TRBV9; j_gene: TRBJ1-5; abundance: many; d_gene: -; CDR3nt: TGTGCCAGCAGCGTACCTGACGCGGGGAATCAGCCCCAGCATTTT; CDR3aa: CASSVPDAGNQPQHF
v_gene: TRBV12-5; j_gene: TRBJ1-1; abundance: -; d_gene: -; CDR3nt: TGTGCTAGTGGTCCCCCGGGGAACACTGAAGCTTTCTTT; CDR3aa: CASGPPGNTEAFF
v_gene: TRBV18; j_gene: TRBJ2-1; abundance: -; d_gene: -; CDR3nt: TGTGCCAGCTCACCACCGGGGAACAATGAGCAGTTCTTC; CDR3aa: CASSPPGNNEQFF
v_gene: TRBV7-2; j_gene: TRBJ1-1; abundance: -; d_gene: -; CDR3nt: TGTGCCAGCAGCGCAAACTCCTTGAACACTGAAGCTTTCTTT; CDR3aa: CASSANSLNTEAFF
v_gene: TRBV7-2; j_gene: TRBJ2-3; abundance: -; d_gene: TRBD2; CDR3nt: TGTGCCAGCAGCTCCCCCGCGGGAGGAGCGGGAGTCGGGACAGATACGCAGTATTTT; CDR3aa: CASSSPAGGAGVGTDTQYF
v_gene: TRBV4-1; j_gene: TRBJ1-1; abundance: -; d_gene: -; CDR3nt: TGCGCCAGCAGCATAGCGGGAAGGGGGGACACTGAAGCTTTCTTT; CDR3aa: CASSIAGRGDTEAFF
v_gene: TRBV5-1; j_gene: TRBJ1-1; abundance: -; d_gene: -; CDR3nt: TGCGCCAGCAGCTTTTCGAGGTTCGGAGACACTGAAGCTTTCTTT; CDR3aa: CASSFSRFGDTEAFF
v_gene: TRBV19; j_gene: TRBJ2-1; abundance: once; d_gene: -; CDR3nt: TGTGCCAGTGTACAGCCTTGGGGAGGTAATGAGCAGTTCTTC; CDR3aa: CASVQPWGGNEQFF
v_gene: TRBV6-1; j_gene: TRBJ1-1; abundance: -; d_gene: -; CDR3nt: TGTGCCAGCAGTGAAGCGGGGGGTGCCACTGAAGCTTTCTTT; CDR3aa: CASSEAGGATEAFF
v_gene: TRBV6-5; j_gene: TRBJ1-5; abundance: once; d_gene: TRBD1; CDR3nt: TGTGCCAGCAGTTCCGGGACAGCGCTCAATCAGCCCCAGCATTTT; CDR3aa: CASSSGTALNQPQHF
v_gene: TRBV7-8; j_gene: TRBJ1-1; abundance: -; d_gene: -; CDR3nt: TGTGCCAGCAGCTTAAGACCGAACACTGAAGCTTTCTTT; CDR3aa: CASSLRPNTEAFF
v_gene: TRBV13; j_gene: TRBJ1-1; abundance: -; d_gene: -; CDR3nt: TGTGCCAGCAGTCCTACACTGAACACTGAAGCTTTCTTT; CDR3aa: CASSPTLNTEAFF
v_gene: TRBV15; j_gene: TRBJ2-3; abundance: -; d_gene: TRBD2; CDR3nt: TGTGCCACCAGCAGAGATGCGTCGGGAGGAGGTGTAGATACGCAGTATTTT; CDR3aa: CATSRDASGGGVDTQYF
v_gene: TRBV4-2; j_gene: TRBJ2-2; abundance: -; d_gene: TRBD2; CDR3nt: TGTGCCAGCAGCCAGGGGACTAGCGGGAGAGGGGAGCTGTTTTTT; CDR3aa: CASSQGTSGRGELFF
v_gene: TRBV27; j_gene: TRBJ2-5; abundance: -; d_gene: -; CDR3nt: TGTGCCAGCAGTGATTCTTCCCTAGGGGGGGAGACCCAGTACTTC; CDR3aa: CASSDSSLGGETQYF
v_gene: TRBV18; j_gene: TRBJ1-2; abundance: once; d_gene: -; CDR3nt: TGTGCCAGCTCAGCCGACAGCGCTGGAGGGGGCTACACCTTC; CDR3aa: CASSADSAGGGYTF
v_gene: TRBV4-1; j_gene: TRBJ1-2; abundance: once; d_gene: -; CDR3nt: TGCGCCAGCAGCCAAGTAGATGGTAACTATGGCTACACCTTC; CDR3aa: CASSQVDGNYGYTF